These T cell receptor beta chains were read from a single sample in a study of T cell changes during pregnancy in multiple sclerosis. Some clones are missing from TCRdb's copy, which holds only in-frame ones; the method was immunoSEQ multiplex PCR. The top ten hold 0.35% to 0.45% of the sample, which has more than 35,000 clones, 92% seen once. The sequencing here drew on CD4+ T cells from peripheral blood mononuclear cells, taken in the third trimester of pregnancy. The receptors originated from a female donor in good health, enrolled as a control in a pregnancy study. CDR3s include the opening cysteine and the closing phenylalanine or tryptophan. The order of the fields is D gene, V gene, J gene, CDR3 DNA, CDR3 protein. D genes are given only for firm matches.

d_gene: TRBD1; v_gene: TRBV6-5; j_gene: TRBJ1-2; CDR3nt: TGTGCCAGCAGTTACCACGGACAGGGGGGTGGCTACACCTTC; CDR3aa: CASSYHGQGGGYTF
d_gene: NA; v_gene: TRBV4-1; j_gene: TRBJ1-5; CDR3nt: TGCGCCAGCAGCCAACGGAGGGGAAGCAATCAGCCCCAGCATTTT; CDR3aa: CASSQRRGSNQPQHF
d_gene: TRBD1; v_gene: TRBV2; j_gene: TRBJ1-1; CDR3nt: TGTGCCAGCAGTGGGACAGGTAAGATGAACACTGAAGCTTTCTTT; CDR3aa: CASSGTGKMNTEAFF
d_gene: TRBD2; v_gene: TRBV5-4; j_gene: TRBJ2-1; CDR3nt: TGTGCCAGCAGCTTGGCCGGGGGGGAGGATGAGCAGTTCTTC; CDR3aa: CASSLAGGEDEQFF
d_gene: NA; v_gene: TRBV10-3; j_gene: TRBJ2-3; CDR3nt: TGTGCCACCATGGCGGCCCCAGAGGGTACGCAGTATTTT; CDR3aa: CATMAAPEGTQYF
d_gene: TRBD2; v_gene: TRBV7-9; j_gene: TRBJ2-1; CDR3nt: TGTGCCAGCAGCTCCCTGGGACTAGCGAGCTCCTACAATGAGCAGTTCTTC; CDR3aa: CASSSLGLASSYNEQFF
d_gene: TRBD1; v_gene: TRBV2; j_gene: TRBJ1-6; CDR3nt: TGTGCCAGCAGTCCGACCGGGACAGGGCGATCACCCCTCCACTTT; CDR3aa: CASSPTGTGRSPLHF
d_gene: TRBD2; v_gene: TRBV4-2; j_gene: TRBJ2-1; CDR3nt: TGTGCCAGCAGCCAAGAGCGGGGGACCCTCAATGAGCAGTTCTTC; CDR3aa: CASSQERGTLNEQFF
d_gene: NA; v_gene: TRBV6-5; j_gene: TRBJ1-5; CDR3nt: TGTGCCAGCAGATCCGACAGGTATGGCAATCAGCCCCAGCATTTT; CDR3aa: CASRSDRYGNQPQHF
d_gene: TRBD1; v_gene: TRBV6-6; j_gene: TRBJ2-7; CDR3nt: TGTGCCAGTTTAAAGACAGGGGGCTCCTACGAGCAGTACTTC; CDR3aa: CASLKTGGSYEQYF